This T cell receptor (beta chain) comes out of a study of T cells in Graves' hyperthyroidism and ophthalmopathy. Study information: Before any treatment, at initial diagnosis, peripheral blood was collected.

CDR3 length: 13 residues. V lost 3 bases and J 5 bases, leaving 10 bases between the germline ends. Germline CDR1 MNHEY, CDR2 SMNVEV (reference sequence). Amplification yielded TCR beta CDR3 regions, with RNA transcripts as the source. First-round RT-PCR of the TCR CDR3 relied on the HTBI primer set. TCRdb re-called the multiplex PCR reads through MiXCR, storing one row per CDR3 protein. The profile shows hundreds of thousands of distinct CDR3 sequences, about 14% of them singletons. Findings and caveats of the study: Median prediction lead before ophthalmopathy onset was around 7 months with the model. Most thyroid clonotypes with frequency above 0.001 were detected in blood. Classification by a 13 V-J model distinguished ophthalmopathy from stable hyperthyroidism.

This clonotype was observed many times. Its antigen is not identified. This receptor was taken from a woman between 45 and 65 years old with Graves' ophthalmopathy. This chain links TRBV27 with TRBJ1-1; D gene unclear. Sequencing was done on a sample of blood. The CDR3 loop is CASSLLVRTEAFF. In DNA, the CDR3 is TGTGCCAGCAGTTTGTTGGTGAGGACTGAAGCTTTCTTT.